This is a list of T cell receptor beta chains from one sample in a study of long-term antiretroviral therapy in people with HIV. Sequenced by immunoSEQ multiplex PCR; TCRdb stores in-frame clones only, minus some. This sample has about 25,000 clones; roughly 93% occur once, and the top ten carry about 8.9%. Here the sequenced sample was unsorted PBMCs, taken 7.6 years after starting antiretroviral therapy. The receptors derive from a woman between 40 and 50 years old with HIV. Each CDR3 is given with its conserved first and last residue. Each record gives: CDR3 protein, CDR3 DNA, D gene, V gene, J gene. The D gene is left open where the match is weak.

CDR3 protein: CASSPDSGTPSNIQYF
CDR3 DNA: TGTGCCAGCAGTCCAGATAGCGGGACCCCTTCAAACATTCAGTACTTC
D gene: TRBD2
V gene: TRBV27
J gene: TRBJ2-4

CDR3 protein: CASSPSGGPLSYEQYF
CDR3 DNA: TGCGCCAGCAGTCCTAGCGGGGGGCCCCTGTCCTACGAGCAGTACTTC
D gene: TRBD2
V gene: TRBV10-2
J gene: TRBJ2-7

CDR3 protein: CASSLGPQKPQYF
CDR3 DNA: TGTGCCAGCAGCTTAGGTCCCCAGAAACCTCAGTACTTC
D gene: NA
V gene: TRBV11-3
J gene: TRBJ2-4

CDR3 protein: CAWSLEGGTQPQHF
CDR3 DNA: TGTGCCTGGAGCTTGGAAGGGGGCACCCAGCCCCAGCATTTT
D gene: TRBD1
V gene: TRBV30
J gene: TRBJ1-5

CDR3 protein: CASSLVPDRAKNIQYF
CDR3 DNA: TGTGCCAGCAGCTTAGTCCCGGACAGGGCCAAAAACATTCAGTACTTC
D gene: TRBD1
V gene: TRBV7-2
J gene: TRBJ2-4

CDR3 protein: CASSESQGAVGYTF
CDR3 DNA: TGTGCCAGCAGTGAAAGTCAGGGGGCGGTTGGCTACACCTTC
D gene: TRBD1
V gene: TRBV2
J gene: TRBJ1-2

CDR3 protein: CASSVGPSSYEQYF
CDR3 DNA: TGTGCCAGCAGCGTGGGACCGAGCTCCTACGAGCAGTACTTC
D gene: NA
V gene: TRBV6-5
J gene: TRBJ2-7

CDR3 protein: CASSQEGGPNTGELFF
CDR3 DNA: TGCGCCAGCAGCCAAGAGGGGGGACCGAACACCGGGGAGCTGTTTTTT
D gene: NA
V gene: TRBV4-3
J gene: TRBJ2-2

CDR3 protein: CASSPVGTSYDTQYF
CDR3 DNA: TGTGCCAGCAGCCCGGTCGGGACTTCTTACGATACGCAGTATTTT
D gene: NA
V gene: TRBV11-2
J gene: TRBJ2-3

CDR3 protein: CASSEISSQPQHF
CDR3 DNA: TGCGCCAGCAGTGAGATCTCTAGTCAGCCCCAGCATTTT
D gene: NA
V gene: TRBV10-1
J gene: TRBJ1-5

CDR3 protein: CASSIMRGGGQPQHF
CDR3 DNA: TGTGCCAGTAGTATTATGAGGGGAGGAGGTCAGCCCCAGCATTTT
D gene: NA
V gene: TRBV19
J gene: TRBJ1-5

CDR3 protein: CASSDSPYEQYF
CDR3 DNA: TGCGCCAGCAGTGACTCCCCCTACGAGCAGTACTTC
D gene: NA
V gene: TRBV10-1
J gene: TRBJ2-7